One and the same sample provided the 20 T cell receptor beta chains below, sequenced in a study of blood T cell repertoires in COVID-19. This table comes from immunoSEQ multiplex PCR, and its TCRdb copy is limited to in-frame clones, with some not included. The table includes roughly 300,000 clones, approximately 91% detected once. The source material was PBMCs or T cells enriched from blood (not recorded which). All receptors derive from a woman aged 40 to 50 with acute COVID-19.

This CDR3 reads CASSKNRGHGLAGPYNEQFF. As DNA, the CDR3 is TGTGCCAGCAGCAAAAACAGGGGCCATGGACTAGCGGGTCCCTACAATGAGCAGTTCTTC. J is TRBJ2-1 and V is TRBV14; 11 bases line up with TRBD2. The CDR3 totals 20 residues. V lost 5 bases and J lost 2; bases outside the gene matches: 17. The germline gives CDR1 SGHDN, CDR2 FVKESK.

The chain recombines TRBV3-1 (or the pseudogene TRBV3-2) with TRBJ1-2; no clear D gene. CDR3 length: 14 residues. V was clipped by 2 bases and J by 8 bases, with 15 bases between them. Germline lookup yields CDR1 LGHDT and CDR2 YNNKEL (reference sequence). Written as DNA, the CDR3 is TGTGCCAGCAGCCAAAGCCCTGTTACCCCCGGCTACACCTTC. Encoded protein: CASSQSPVTPGYTF.

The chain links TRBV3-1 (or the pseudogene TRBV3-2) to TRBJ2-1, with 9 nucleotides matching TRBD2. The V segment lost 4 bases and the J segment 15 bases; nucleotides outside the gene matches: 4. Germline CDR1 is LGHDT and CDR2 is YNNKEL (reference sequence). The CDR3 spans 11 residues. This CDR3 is CASSRGRDTFF. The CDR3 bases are TGTGCCAGCAGCCGCGGGAGGGATACGTTCTTC.

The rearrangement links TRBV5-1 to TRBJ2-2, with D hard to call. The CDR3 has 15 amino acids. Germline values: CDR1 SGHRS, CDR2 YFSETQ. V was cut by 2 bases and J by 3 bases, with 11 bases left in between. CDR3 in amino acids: CASSFVRADTGELFF. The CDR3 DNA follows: TGCGCCAGCAGCTTCGTTCGCGCCGACACCGGGGAGCTGTTTTTT.

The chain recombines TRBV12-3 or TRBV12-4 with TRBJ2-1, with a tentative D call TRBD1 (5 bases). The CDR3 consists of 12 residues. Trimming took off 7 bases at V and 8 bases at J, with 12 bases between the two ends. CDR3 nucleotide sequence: TGTGCCAGCACCAACAGGAGAGATGAGCAGTTCTTC. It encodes CASTNRRDEQFF.

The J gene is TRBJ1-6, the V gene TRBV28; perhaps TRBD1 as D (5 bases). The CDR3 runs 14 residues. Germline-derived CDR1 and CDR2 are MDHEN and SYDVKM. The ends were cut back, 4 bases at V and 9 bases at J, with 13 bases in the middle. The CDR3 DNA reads TGTGCCAGCAGTTCGCGGGGGGGACTTTCACCCCTCCACTTT. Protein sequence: CASSSRGGLSPLHF.

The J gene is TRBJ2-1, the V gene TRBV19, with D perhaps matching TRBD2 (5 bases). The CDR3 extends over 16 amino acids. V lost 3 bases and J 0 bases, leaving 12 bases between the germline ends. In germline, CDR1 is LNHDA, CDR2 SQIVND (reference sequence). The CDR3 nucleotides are TGTGCCAGTAGTATTGAGGGTTTAAGCTCCTACAATGAGCAGTTCTTC. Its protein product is CASSIEGLSSYNEQFF.

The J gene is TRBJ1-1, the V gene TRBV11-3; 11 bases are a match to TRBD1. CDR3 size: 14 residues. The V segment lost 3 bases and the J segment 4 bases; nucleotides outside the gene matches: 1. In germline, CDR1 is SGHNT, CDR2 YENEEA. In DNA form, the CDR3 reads TGTGCCAGCAGCTTTGGGACAGGGGGCACTGAAGCTTTCTTT. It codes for CASSFGTGGTEAFF.

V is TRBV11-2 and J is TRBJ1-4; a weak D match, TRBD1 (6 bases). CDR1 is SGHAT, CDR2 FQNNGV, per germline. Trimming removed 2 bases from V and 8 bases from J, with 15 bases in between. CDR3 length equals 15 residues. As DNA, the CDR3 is TGTGCCAGCAGCTTATTGACGACGGGGGGCGAAAAACTGTTTTTT. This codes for CASSLLTTGGEKLFF.

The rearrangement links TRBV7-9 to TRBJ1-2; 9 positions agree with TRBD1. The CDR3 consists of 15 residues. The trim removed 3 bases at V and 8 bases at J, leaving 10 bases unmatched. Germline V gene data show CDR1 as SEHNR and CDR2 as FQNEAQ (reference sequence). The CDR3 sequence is CASSFGTGFAEGYTF. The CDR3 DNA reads TGTGCCAGCAGCTTCGGGACAGGGTTTGCAGAAGGCTACACCTTC.

CDR3 in DNA: TGTGCCAGCAGTGAAGAGAAGCGGGGGGCGGAGACCCAGTACTTC. Translated, it gives CASSEEKRGAETQYF. The rearrangement uses TRBV6-1 and TRBJ2-5; 9 nucleotides match TRBD2. The V gene's germline CDR1 is MNHNS and CDR2 SASEGT. The CDR3 runs to 15 residues. V shed 1 base, J shed 5 bases, and the junction held 5 bases outside the gene matches.

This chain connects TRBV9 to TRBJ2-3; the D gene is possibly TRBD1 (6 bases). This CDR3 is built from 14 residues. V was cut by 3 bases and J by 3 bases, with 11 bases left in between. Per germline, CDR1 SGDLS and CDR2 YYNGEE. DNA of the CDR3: TGTGCCAGCAGCGCCCACAGGGAAACAGATACGCAGTATTTT. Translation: CASSAHRETDTQYF.

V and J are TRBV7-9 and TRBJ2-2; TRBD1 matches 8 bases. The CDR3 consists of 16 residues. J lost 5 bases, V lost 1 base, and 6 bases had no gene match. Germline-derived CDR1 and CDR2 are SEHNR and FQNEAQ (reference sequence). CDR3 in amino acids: CASSLGTGFFTGELFF. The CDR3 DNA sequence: TGTGCCAGCAGCTTAGGGACAGGGTTCTTTACCGGGGAGCTGTTTTTT.

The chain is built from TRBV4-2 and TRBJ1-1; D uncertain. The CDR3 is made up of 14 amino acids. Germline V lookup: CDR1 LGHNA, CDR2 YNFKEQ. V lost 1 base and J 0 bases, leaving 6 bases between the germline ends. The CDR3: CASSQGPLNTEAFF. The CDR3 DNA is TGTGCCAGCAGCCAAGGTCCCTTGAACACTGAAGCTTTCTTT.

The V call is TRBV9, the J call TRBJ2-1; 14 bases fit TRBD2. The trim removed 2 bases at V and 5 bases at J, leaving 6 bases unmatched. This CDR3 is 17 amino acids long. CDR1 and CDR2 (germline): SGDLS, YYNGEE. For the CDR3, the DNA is TGTGCCAGCAGCGTTGGGACTAGCGGGAGCTGGGACAATGAGCAGTTCTTC. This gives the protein CASSVGTSGSWDNEQFF.

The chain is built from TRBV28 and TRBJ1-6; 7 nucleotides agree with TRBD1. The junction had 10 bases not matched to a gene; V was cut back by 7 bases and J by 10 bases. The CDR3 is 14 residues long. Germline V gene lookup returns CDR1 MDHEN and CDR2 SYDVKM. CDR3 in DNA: TGTGCCAGCAAAATACAGGGGAACTGGTCACCCCTCCACTTT. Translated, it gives CASKIQGNWSPLHF.

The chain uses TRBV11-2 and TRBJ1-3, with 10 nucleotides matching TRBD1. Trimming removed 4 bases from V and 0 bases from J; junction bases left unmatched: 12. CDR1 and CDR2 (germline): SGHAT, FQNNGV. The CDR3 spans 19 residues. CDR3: CASSSPGTGAENSGNTIYF. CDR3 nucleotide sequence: TGTGCCAGCAGCTCTCCCGGGACAGGGGCGGAAAACTCTGGAAACACCATATATTTT. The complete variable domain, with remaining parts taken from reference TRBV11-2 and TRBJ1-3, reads EAGVAQSPRYKIIEKRQSVAFWCNPISGHATLYWYQQILGQGPKLLIQFQNNGVVDDSQLPKDRFSAERLKGVDSTLKIQPAKLEDSAVYLCASSSPGTGAENSGNTIYFGEGSWLTVV.

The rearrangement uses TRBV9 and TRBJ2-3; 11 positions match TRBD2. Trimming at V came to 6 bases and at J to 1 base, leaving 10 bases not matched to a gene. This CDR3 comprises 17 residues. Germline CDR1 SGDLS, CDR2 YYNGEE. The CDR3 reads CASTSGTSGAGTDTQYF. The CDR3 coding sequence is TGTGCCAGCACCTCCGGGACTAGCGGAGCGGGCACAGATACGCAGTATTTT.

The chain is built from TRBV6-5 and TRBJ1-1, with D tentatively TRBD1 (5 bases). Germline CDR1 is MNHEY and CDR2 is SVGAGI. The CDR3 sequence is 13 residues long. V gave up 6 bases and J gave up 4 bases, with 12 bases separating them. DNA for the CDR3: TGTGCCAGCAGCGGGCGGAGGGGCACTGAAGCTTTCTTT. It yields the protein CASSGRRGTEAFF.

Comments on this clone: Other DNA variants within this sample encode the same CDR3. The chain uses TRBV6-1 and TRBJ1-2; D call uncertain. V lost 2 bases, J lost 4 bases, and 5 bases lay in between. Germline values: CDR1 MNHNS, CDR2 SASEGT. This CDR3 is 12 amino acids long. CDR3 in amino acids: CASSERSYGYTF. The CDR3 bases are TGTGCCAGCAGTGAACGTAGCTATGGCTACACCTTC.